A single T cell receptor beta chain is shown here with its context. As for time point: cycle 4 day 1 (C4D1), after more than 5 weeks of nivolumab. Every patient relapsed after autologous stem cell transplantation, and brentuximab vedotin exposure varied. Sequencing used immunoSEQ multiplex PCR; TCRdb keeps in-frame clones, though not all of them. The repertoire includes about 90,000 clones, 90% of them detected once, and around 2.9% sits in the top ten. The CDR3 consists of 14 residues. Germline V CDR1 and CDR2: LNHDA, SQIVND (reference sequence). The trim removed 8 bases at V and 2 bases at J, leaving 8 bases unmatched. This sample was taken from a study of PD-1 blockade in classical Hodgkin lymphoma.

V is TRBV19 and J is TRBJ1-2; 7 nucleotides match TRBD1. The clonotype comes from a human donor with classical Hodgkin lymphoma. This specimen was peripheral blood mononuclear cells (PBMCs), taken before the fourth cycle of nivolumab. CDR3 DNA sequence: TGTGCCAGTTTAGCCGGGACAGTAAACTATGGCTACACCTTC. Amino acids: CASLAGTVNYGYTF.